One sample yielded the 3 T cell receptor beta chains listed below, sequenced in a study of early T cells in non-severe SARS-CoV-2 infection. From the 5' RACE reads, TCRdb called clonotypes with MiXCR, one entry per CDR3 protein. Here the sample spans roughly 70,000 distinct CDR3 sequences, less than 20% being singletons. Here the sequenced sample was whole blood, taken at baseline. The source is an adult who was a healthcare worker with PCR-confirmed SARS-CoV-2 infection or an uninfected control (not recorded which).

The chain couples TRBV6-5 to TRBJ1-2, with D unclear. V was clipped by 5 bases and J by 0 bases, with 7 bases between them. The CDR3 extends over 13 amino acids. The V gene's germline CDR1 is MNHEY and CDR2 SVGAGI. The CDR3, as DNA: TGTGCCAGCAGTCCTTCAGCTAACTATGGCTACACCTTC. This sequence encodes CASSPSANYGYTF.

This clonotype was counted ten times or more. V is TRBV25-1 and J is TRBJ1-3; TRBD1 agrees at 8 bases. The CDR3 sequence is 15 residues long. Trimming removed 3 bases from V and 3 bases from J; junction bases left unmatched: 4. Germline CDR1 MGHDK, CDR2 SYGVNS. CDR3 sequence reads: CASSDRTGNGNTIYF. DNA of the CDR3: TGTGCCAGCAGTGATCGGACAGGGAATGGAAACACCATATATTTT.

At least ten counts were recorded for this clonotype. The chain has TRBV29-1 and TRBJ2-5; 8 bases align to TRBD1. Losses at the gene ends were 3 bases for V and 4 bases for J; bases not matched to a gene: 1. In germline, CDR1 is SQVTM, CDR2 ANQGSEA. CDR3 length: 12 residues. The DNA for the CDR3 is TGCAGCGTTGACAGGGGGCGAGAGACCCAGTACTTC. It encodes CSVDRGRETQYF.